These T cell receptor beta chains were read from a single sample in a study of Ad26.COV2.S vaccination and SARS-CoV-2 variants. The table came from immunoSEQ multiplex PCR; TCRdb's copy has only in-frame clones and leaves some out. Of about 440,000 clones listed, roughly 91% are singletons. The sample was peripheral blood, taken in a trial of Ad26.COV2.S vaccine versus placebo. These receptors were obtained from a person between 18 and 59 years old who received the Ad26.COV2.S COVID-19 vaccine or a placebo. CDR3s include the opening cysteine and the closing phenylalanine or tryptophan. A D gene is named only where the DNA matches it firmly. Only part of the rows carry a size: once, few, many, or a class if the clone is expanded.

v_gene: TRBV7-9; abundance: .; j_gene: TRBJ2-7; d_gene: .; CDR3nt: TGTGCCAGCAGCTTGAGTTCACTCCCCTACGAGCAGTACTTC; CDR3aa: CASSLSSLPYEQYF
v_gene: TRBV2; abundance: .; j_gene: TRBJ2-3; d_gene: TRBD2; CDR3nt: TGTGCCAGCGGAGGACTAGCGGGGGGCACAGATACGCAGTATTTT; CDR3aa: CASGGLAGGTDTQYF
v_gene: TRBV19; abundance: .; j_gene: TRBJ2-1; d_gene: .; CDR3nt: TGTGCCAGTAGTTTCTCCCGACTGGACGAGCAGTTCTTC; CDR3aa: CASSFSRLDEQFF
v_gene: TRBV4-1; abundance: .; j_gene: TRBJ1-2; d_gene: .; CDR3nt: TGCGCCAGCAGCCAAGATTTGGGGGGGCTCGGATATGGCTACACCTTC; CDR3aa: CASSQDLGGLGYGYTF
v_gene: TRBV24-1; abundance: .; j_gene: TRBJ1-2; d_gene: .; CDR3nt: TGTGCCACCAGTGACCCTTACAGGGATGGCTACACCTTC; CDR3aa: CATSDPYRDGYTF
v_gene: TRBV28; abundance: .; j_gene: TRBJ1-1; d_gene: .; CDR3nt: TGTGCCAGCAGTTTTGGAACTGAAGCTTTCTTT; CDR3aa: CASSFGTEAFF
v_gene: TRBV24-1; abundance: .; j_gene: TRBJ2-1; d_gene: .; CDR3nt: TGTGCCACCAGTGACCCTCGAATCGCGGTCGGTAATGAGCAGTTCTTC; CDR3aa: CATSDPRIAVGNEQFF
v_gene: TRBV4-2; abundance: .; j_gene: TRBJ2-2; d_gene: .; CDR3nt: TGTGCCAGCAGCCAAGGTCGAAAAGGGCCAAACACCGGGGAGCTGTTTTTT; CDR3aa: CASSQGRKGPNTGELFF
v_gene: TRBV10-3; abundance: .; j_gene: TRBJ2-5; d_gene: TRBD1; CDR3nt: TGTGCCTCGGGACAGGAAGAGACCCAGTACTTC; CDR3aa: CASGQEETQYF
v_gene: TRBV4-1; abundance: few; j_gene: TRBJ2-2; d_gene: TRBD1; CDR3nt: TGCGCCAGCAGCCCGTTAGACAGGGGGGAATACGGGGAGCTGTTTTTT; CDR3aa: CASSPLDRGEYGELFF
v_gene: TRBV27; abundance: .; j_gene: TRBJ2-1; d_gene: .; CDR3nt: TGTGCCAGCGGAAGACAGCGGGTGGGTGAGCAGTTCTTC; CDR3aa: CASGRQRVGEQFF
v_gene: TRBV7-3; abundance: .; j_gene: TRBJ2-1; d_gene: TRBD1; CDR3nt: TGTGCCAGCAGCTTAACCGGGACAGACAATGAGCAGTTCTTC; CDR3aa: CASSLTGTDNEQFF
v_gene: TRBV28; abundance: .; j_gene: TRBJ1-4; d_gene: .; CDR3nt: TGTGCCAGCAGTTTACGGCCACCAACTAATGAAAAACTGTTTTTT; CDR3aa: CASSLRPPTNEKLFF